One sample yielded the 32 T cell receptor beta chains listed below, sequenced in a study of blood T cell repertoires in COVID-19. Sequenced by immunoSEQ multiplex PCR; TCRdb stores in-frame clones only, minus some. Among under 300,000 clones listed, 80% to 90% were seen once. The material sequenced was PBMCs or T cells enriched from blood (not recorded which). The receptor source for this set is a woman under 30 who had recovered from COVID-19.

V and J are TRBV20-1 and TRBJ2-7; 7 bases are a match to TRBD1. The V gene end was trimmed by 4 bases and the J gene end by 6 bases; junction bases not matched to a gene: 3. The CDR3 has 11 residues. Germline-derived CDR1 and CDR2 are DFQATT and SNEGSKA (reference sequence). CDR3 nucleotide sequence: TGCAGTGCTAATGACAGGGCCGAGCAGTACTTC. This codes for CSANDRAEQYF.

This chain connects TRBV5-1 to TRBJ2-3; 8 bases match TRBD1. The V gene end was trimmed by 2 bases and the J gene end by 4 bases; junction bases not matched to a gene: 3. Germline V gene lookup returns CDR1 SGHRS and CDR2 YFSETQ. The CDR3 covers 14 residues. The CDR3 coding sequence is TGCGCCAGCAGCTTAGGACAGGGAGCAGATACGCAGTATTTT. Its protein is CASSLGQGADTQYF.

This chain links TRBV12-3 or TRBV12-4 with TRBJ2-7, with unresolved D. Trimming shortened V by 3 bases and J by 2 bases, and 8 bases separated the two germline ends. The CDR3 is 13 amino acids. CDR3 DNA sequence: TGTGCCAGCAGTTTCACCGTAGCCTACGAGCAGTACTTC. This encodes CASSFTVAYEQYF.

V and J are TRBV11-2 and TRBJ1-6; 7 nucleotides align to TRBD1. The germline CDR1 and CDR2 sequences are SGHAT and FQNNGV. This CDR3 has 15 amino acids. V shed 2 bases, J shed 7 bases, and the junction held 5 bases outside the gene matches. The CDR3 protein is CASSLSQGFNSPLHF. CDR3 nucleotides: TGTGCCAGCAGCTTATCACAGGGGTTCAATTCACCCCTCCACTTT.

About this clone itself: Different DNA sequences within this sample yield the same CDR3. This rearrangement joins TRBV29-1 to TRBJ1-1; perhaps TRBD1 as D (6 bases). The CDR3 runs 13 residues. V was cut by 6 bases and J by 2 bases, with 13 bases left in between. In germline, CDR1 is SQVTM, CDR2 ANQGSEA. The CDR3 protein is CSVATGQNTEAFF. In DNA, the CDR3 is TGCAGCGTGGCCACAGGGCAAAACACTGAAGCTTTCTTT.

The chain links TRBV19 to TRBJ2-1; 13 bases line up with TRBD2. The V gene's germline CDR1 is LNHDA and CDR2 SQIVND (reference sequence). The J segment lost 8 bases and the V segment lost 4 bases, leaving 2 bases of the junction unmatched. The CDR3 runs 14 residues. The CDR3 spells CASSTGLAGHEQFF. As DNA, the CDR3 is TGTGCCAGTAGTACGGGACTAGCGGGGCATGAGCAGTTCTTC. Looking up the rest from reference TRBV19 and TRBJ2-1 gives the full variable domain: DGGITQSPKYLFRKEGQNVTLSCEQNLNHDAMYWYRQDPGQGLRLIYYSQIVNDFQKGDIAEGYSVSREKKESFPLTVTSAQKNPTAFYLCASSTGLAGHEQFFGPGTRLTVL.

The table lists this clone with a count of one. J is TRBJ1-5 and V is TRBV16; D gene unclear. The CDR3 has 15 residues. Germline CDR1 KGHSY, CDR2 FQNENV. V gave up 0 bases and J gave up 6 bases, with 12 bases separating them. The CDR3 coding sequence is TGTGCCAGCAGCCAATCATCGAGCTCGGGTCAGCCCCAGCATTTT. Residues: CASSQSSSSGQPQHF.

J is TRBJ2-7 and V is TRBV29-1, with a tentative D call TRBD1 (5 bases). Per the germline V gene, CDR1 is SQVTM and CDR2 is ANQGSEA. The CDR3 is made up of 13 amino acids. V shed 6 bases and J shed 0 bases, with 12 bases lying between them. In DNA form, the CDR3 reads TGCAGCGTGCCCACGGACACCTCCTACGAGCAGTACTTC. It is translated as CSVPTDTSYEQYF.

This clone was seen only once. The CDR3 bases are TGTGCCAGCAGCTTACGGGTTACCTACGAGCAGTACTTC. It codes for CASSLRVTYEQYF. This chain links TRBV7-2 with TRBJ2-7; D gene uncertain. The germline V gene encodes CDR1 SGHTA and CDR2 FQGNSA. The CDR3 has 13 residues. V was pared by 2 bases and J by 2 bases, with 7 bases between.

This sequence joins TRBV11-2 and TRBJ1-1; the match to TRBD1 covers 7 bases. Losses at the gene ends were 7 bases for V and 5 bases for J; bases not matched to a gene: 7. This CDR3 comprises 13 residues. Germline CDR1 SGHAT, CDR2 FQNNGV. CDR3 coding DNA: TGTGCCAGCAACAACAGGGGATGGACTGAAGCTTTCTTT. Its protein is CASNNRGWTEAFF.

The chain couples TRBV7-9 to TRBJ1-2, with a weak D call TRBD1 (5 bases). Trimming removed 4 bases from V and 4 bases from J, with 13 bases in between. The CDR3 totals 14 residues. From germline, CDR1 is SEHNR and CDR2 FQNEAQ (reference sequence). The CDR3 DNA reads as TGTGCCAGCAGCTCGGGCCAGGGCGGCTATGGCTACACCTTC. The encoded protein is CASSSGQGGYGYTF.

The CDR3 DNA reads TGTGCCATCAGTGGAGGAGAGGATGAAAAACTGTTTTTT. It yields the protein CAISGGEDEKLFF. The chain recombines TRBV10-3 with TRBJ1-4; D is ambiguous. The V end lost 4 bases, the J end lost 6 bases, and 9 bases lay between the germline ends. The CDR3 is made up of 13 amino acids. CDR1 and CDR2 (germline): ENHRY, SYGVKD.

The V call is TRBV9, the J call TRBJ1-6, with D maybe TRBD1 (6 bases). Trimming removed 7 bases at V and 5 bases at J, with 10 bases between. Per the germline V gene, CDR1 is SGDLS and CDR2 is YYNGEE. The CDR3 covers 13 residues. CDR3: CASGRDNNSPLHF. In DNA form, the CDR3 reads TGTGCCAGCGGACGGGACAATAATTCACCCCTCCACTTT.

V is TRBV5-4 and J is TRBJ1-2; D remains unclear. Trimming took off 3 bases at V and 3 bases at J, with 18 bases between the two ends. CDR3 length equals 16 residues. Germline V gene sequence: CDR1 SGHNT, CDR2 YYREEE (reference sequence). CDR3 residues: CASSYGGRLGDYGYTF. In nucleotides, the CDR3 is TGTGCCAGCAGCTACGGAGGCCGCCTTGGGGACTATGGCTACACCTTC. Together with reference TRBV5-4 and TRBJ1-2, the CDR3 gives the full variable domain: ETGVTQSPTHLIKTRGQQVTLRCSSQSGHNTVSWYQQALGQGPQFIFQYYREEENGRGNFPPRFSGLQFPNYSSELNVNALELDDSALYLCASSYGGRLGDYGYTFGSGTRLTVV.

This clone was observed a single time. The V call is TRBV3-1 (or the pseudogene TRBV3-2), the J call TRBJ1-3, with TRBD1 identical over 7 bases. J lost 0 bases, V lost 5 bases, and 1 base had no gene match. The germline CDR1 and CDR2 sequences are LGHDT and YNNKEL (reference sequence). This CDR3 spans 14 amino acids. The CDR3 spells CASSGTDSGNTIYF. CDR3 in DNA: TGTGCCAGCAGCGGGACAGACTCTGGAAACACCATATATTTT.

This sequence joins TRBV18 and TRBJ2-5, with 8 bases lining up with TRBD2. Germline CDR1 reads KGHSH; CDR2 reads LQKENI. This CDR3 region has 15 residues. Trimming at V came to 6 bases and at J to 3 bases, leaving 9 bases not matched to a gene. The CDR3 loop is CASSLFGGVEETQYF. DNA of the CDR3: TGTGCCAGCTCCCTCTTCGGGGGGGTGGAAGAGACCCAGTACTTC.

This sequence joins TRBV10-1 and TRBJ1-1, with D perhaps matching TRBD1 (6 bases). Per germline, CDR1 WNHNN and CDR2 SYGVQD (reference sequence). CDR3 length equals 14 residues. Trimming shortened V by 6 bases and J by 0 bases, and 11 bases separated the two germline ends. The CDR3 loop reads CASRSGTMNTEAFF. The CDR3, as DNA: TGCGCCAGCAGATCCGGGACAATGAACACTGAAGCTTTCTTT.

The gene calls are TRBV9 and TRBJ2-3; 12 nucleotides match TRBD1. Germline V gives CDR1 SGDLS, CDR2 YYNGEE. V lost 4 bases to trimming and J lost 6 bases; unmatched junction nucleotides: 9. The CDR3 has 16 amino acids. The CDR3 region is CASSPSGTGGADTQYF. The CDR3 nucleotides read TGTGCCAGCAGCCCTTCCGGGACAGGGGGCGCGGATACGCAGTATTTT.

This clone has only one observation. This chain connects TRBV3-1 (or the pseudogene TRBV3-2) to TRBJ2-4; 9 bases fit TRBD2. J was trimmed by 0 bases and V by 5 bases; bases with no gene match: 2. Looked up from germline, CDR1 is LGHDT and CDR2 is YNNKEL (reference sequence). The CDR3 has 15 amino acids. The CDR3 loop reads CASSLAGVAKNIQYF. The CDR3 DNA is TGTGCCAGCAGCTTAGCGGGGGTAGCCAAAAACATTCAGTACTTC.

This chain links TRBV2 with TRBJ1-1; TRBD1 might be the D (6 bases). Germline V lookup: CDR1 SNHLY, CDR2 FYNNEI. This CDR3 contains 14 residues. The V and J ends lost 6 bases and 2 bases respectively, with 13 bases between them. The CDR3 sequence: CASSLQGRNTEAFF. In DNA, the CDR3 is TGTGCCAGCAGCCTACAGGGTCGTAACACTGAAGCTTTCTTT.

This chain links TRBV10-3 with TRBJ1-1; 7 bases are shared with TRBD1. The CDR3 totals 12 residues. Germline V CDR1 and CDR2: ENHRY, SYGVKD. V was pared by 6 bases and J by 3 bases, with 1 base of the junction left unmatched. CDR3 sequence: CAIRGTDTEAFF. CDR3 coding DNA: TGTGCCATCAGGGGGACAGACACTGAAGCTTTCTTT.

This clone came up once. This chain joins TRBV30 and TRBJ2-1; 10 bases are shared with TRBD2. The CDR3 spans 16 residues. Germline V lookup: CDR1 GTSNPN, CDR2 SVGIG (reference sequence). V gave up 2 bases and J gave up 6 bases; unmatched junction bases: 10. CDR3 in amino acids: CAWSLYGGTSANEQFF. CDR3 sequence (DNA): TGTGCCTGGAGTTTGTACGGGGGGACTAGCGCCAATGAGCAGTTCTTC.

This chain connects TRBV4-2 to TRBJ2-7, with TRBD2 matching over 10 bases. This CDR3 has 15 residues. Germline CDR1 LGHNA, CDR2 YNFKEQ. V shed 1 base and J 7 bases; nucleotides not matched to a gene: 7. This CDR3 reads CASSQAQRGGLEQYF. The CDR3 DNA reads as TGTGCCAGCAGCCAAGCTCAGCGGGGGGGCCTTGAGCAGTACTTC.

The V gene is TRBV5-1, the J gene TRBJ2-5; 7 bases are shared with TRBD1. The ends lost 1 base at V and 2 bases at J; junction bases unmatched: 11. Germline-derived CDR1 and CDR2 are SGHRS and YFSETQ. The CDR3 length is 17 residues. The CDR3 spells CASSLRARGPHQETQYF. CDR3 nucleotide sequence: TGCGCCAGCAGCTTGAGGGCAAGGGGGCCCCATCAAGAGACCCAGTACTTC.

This chain uses TRBV4-2 with TRBJ1-5; D might be TRBD1 (6 bases). Germline V gene sequence: CDR1 LGHNA, CDR2 YNFKEQ. The CDR3 consists of 16 residues. V was trimmed by 0 bases and J by 10 bases, leaving 19 bases between them. DNA of the CDR3: TGTGCCAGCAGCCAAGATGCCGTTATTGGGGGACAACCCCAGCATTTT. Protein product: CASSQDAVIGGQPQHF.

J is TRBJ2-5 and V is TRBV6-5; TRBD1 might be the D (6 bases). The CDR3 is 15 amino acids. Germline-derived CDR1 and CDR2 are MNHEY and SVGAGI. V was clipped by 6 bases and J by 1 base, with 15 bases between them. CDR3 in amino acids: CASRQTGQFQETQYF. In DNA form, the CDR3 reads TGTGCCAGCAGGCAGACCGGACAGTTCCAAGAGACCCAGTACTTC.

The chain couples TRBV19 to TRBJ1-1; D is possibly TRBD1 (6 bases). The CDR3 loop spans 14 amino acids. V lost 5 bases and J lost 4, with 14 bases in between. Germline values: CDR1 LNHDA, CDR2 SQIVND (reference sequence). CDR3 sequence reads: CASSLRGGSTEAFF. CDR3 bases: TGTGCCAGTAGTCTTAGGGGGGGGTCCACTGAAGCTTTCTTT.

V is TRBV12-3 or TRBV12-4 and J is TRBJ1-1; possibly TRBD1 for D (6 bases). The CDR3 consists of 13 residues. Trimming took 2 bases from V and 5 from J, leaving 9 bases between them. The CDR3 is CASSLNRVTEAFF. The CDR3 DNA follows: TGTGCCAGCAGTTTAAACAGGGTGACTGAAGCTTTCTTT.

V is TRBV4-1 and J is TRBJ2-1; 10 positions match TRBD2. The CDR3 has 15 residues. With 4 bases clipped from V and 7 bases from J, the junction kept 7 bases outside the gene matches. Germline V CDR1 and CDR2: MGHRA, YSYEKL. CDR3 residues: CASSPYQTSGNEQFF. The CDR3 region has the DNA TGCGCCAGCAGCCCTTATCAGACTAGCGGGAATGAGCAGTTCTTC.

The V call is TRBV25-1, the J call TRBJ1-5; TRBD1 might be the D (5 bases). V lost 6 bases and J 1 base, leaving 10 bases between the germline ends. The CDR3 is made up of 14 amino acids. CDR1 is MGHDK, CDR2 SYGVNS, per germline. In DNA, the CDR3 is TGTGCCAGCAGAGGGGCGGGGAGCAATCAGCCCCAGCATTTT. Its translation is CASRGAGSNQPQHF.

The V call is TRBV5-1, the J call TRBJ1-2; 11 bases are shared with TRBD1. The CDR3 is 14 residues long. Germline assignment: CDR1 SGHRS and CDR2 YFSETQ. Losses at the gene ends were 4 bases for V and 6 bases for J; bases not matched to a gene: 5. CDR3 sequence reads: CASSAGTGGDGYTF. The CDR3, as DNA: TGCGCCAGCAGCGCCGGGACAGGGGGAGATGGCTACACCTTC. Filled out from reference TRBV5-1 and TRBJ1-2, the complete variable domain reads KAGVTQTPRYLIKTRGQQVTLSCSPISGHRSVSWYQQTPGQGLQFLFEYFSETQRNKGNFPGRFSGRQFSNSRSEMNVSTLELGDSALYLCASSAGTGGDGYTFGSGTRLTVV.

This chain links TRBV20-1 with TRBJ1-2; 10 positions match TRBD1. J lost 7 bases, V lost 3 bases, and 8 bases had no gene match. The CDR3 totals 14 residues. Germline V gene data show CDR1 as DFQATT and CDR2 as SNEGSKA (reference sequence). CDR3 in amino acids: CSASRGQGLGGYTF. DNA of the CDR3: TGCAGTGCTAGTCGGGGACAGGGGTTAGGTGGCTACACCTTC.